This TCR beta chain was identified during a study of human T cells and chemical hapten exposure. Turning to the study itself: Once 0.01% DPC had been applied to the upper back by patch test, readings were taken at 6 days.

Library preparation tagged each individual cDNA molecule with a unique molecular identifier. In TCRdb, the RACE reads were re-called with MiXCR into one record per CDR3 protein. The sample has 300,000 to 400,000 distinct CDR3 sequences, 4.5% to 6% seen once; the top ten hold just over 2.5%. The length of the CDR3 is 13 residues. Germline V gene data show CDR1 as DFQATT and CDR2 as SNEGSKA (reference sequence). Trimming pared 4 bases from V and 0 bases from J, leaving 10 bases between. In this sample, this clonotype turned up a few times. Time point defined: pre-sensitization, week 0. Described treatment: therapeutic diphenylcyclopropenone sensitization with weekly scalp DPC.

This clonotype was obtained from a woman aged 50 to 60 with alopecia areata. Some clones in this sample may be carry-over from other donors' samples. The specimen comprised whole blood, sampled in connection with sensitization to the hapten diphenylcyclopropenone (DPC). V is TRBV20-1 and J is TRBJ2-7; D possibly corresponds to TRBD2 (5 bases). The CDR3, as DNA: TGCAGTGCTAAAGACTACTACTCCTACGAGCAGTACTTC. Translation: CSAKDYYSYEQYF.